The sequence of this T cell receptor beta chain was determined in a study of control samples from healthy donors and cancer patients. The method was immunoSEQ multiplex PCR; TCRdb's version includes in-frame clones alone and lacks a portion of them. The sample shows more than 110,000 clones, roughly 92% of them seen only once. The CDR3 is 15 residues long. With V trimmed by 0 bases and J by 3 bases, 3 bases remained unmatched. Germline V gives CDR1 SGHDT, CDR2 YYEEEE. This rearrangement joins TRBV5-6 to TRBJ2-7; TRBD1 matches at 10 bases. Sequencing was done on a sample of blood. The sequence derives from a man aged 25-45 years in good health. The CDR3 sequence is CASSLGQGASYEQYF. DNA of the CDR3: TGTGCCAGCAGCTTGGGACAGGGGGCAAGCTACGAGCAGTACTTC.